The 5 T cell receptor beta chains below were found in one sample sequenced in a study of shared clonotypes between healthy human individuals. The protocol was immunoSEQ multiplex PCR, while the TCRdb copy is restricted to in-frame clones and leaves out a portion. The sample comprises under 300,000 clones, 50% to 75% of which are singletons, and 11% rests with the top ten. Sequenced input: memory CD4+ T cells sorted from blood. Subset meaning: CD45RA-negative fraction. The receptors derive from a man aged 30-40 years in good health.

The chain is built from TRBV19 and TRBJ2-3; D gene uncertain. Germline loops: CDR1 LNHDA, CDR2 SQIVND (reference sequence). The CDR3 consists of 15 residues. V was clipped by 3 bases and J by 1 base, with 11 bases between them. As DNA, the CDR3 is TGTGCCAGTAGTATTTATCTGGCGGGCACAGATACGCAGTATTTT. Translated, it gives CASSIYLAGTDTQYF.

The CDR3 sequence: CASSFRQSNQPQHF. The CDR3 DNA reads TGTGCCAGCAGCTTTCGACAGAGCAATCAGCCCCAGCATTTT. The chain combines TRBV13 with TRBJ1-5, with a tentative D call TRBD1 (5 bases). The germline CDR1 and CDR2 sequences are PRHDT and FYEKMQ (reference sequence). Trimming removed 3 bases at V and 1 base at J, with 7 bases between. The CDR3 is 14 amino acids. Full variable domain (outside the CDR3, taken from reference TRBV13 and TRBJ1-5): AAGVIQSPRHLIKEKRETATLKCYPIPRHDTVYWYQQGPGQDPQFLISFYEKMQSDKGSIPDRFSAQQFSDYHSELNMSSLELGDSALYFCASSFRQSNQPQHFGDGTRLSIL.

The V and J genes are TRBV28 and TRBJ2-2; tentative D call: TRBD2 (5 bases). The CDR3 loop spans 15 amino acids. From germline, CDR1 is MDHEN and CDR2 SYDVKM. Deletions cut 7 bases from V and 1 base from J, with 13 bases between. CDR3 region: CASIPGSGNTGELFF. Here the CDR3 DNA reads TGTGCCAGCATACCGGGATCGGGGAACACCGGGGAGCTGTTTTTT.

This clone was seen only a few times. CDR3 residues: CASSGTSSNQPQHF. The CDR3 region has the DNA TGTGCCAGCAGTGGGACATCTAGCAATCAGCCCCAGCATTTT. The chain combines TRBV2 with TRBJ1-5; possibly TRBD1 for D (5 bases). CDR3 length equals 14 residues. Germline lookup yields CDR1 SNHLY and CDR2 FYNNEI. Trimming cost V 4 bases and J 0 bases, with 7 bases left between them.

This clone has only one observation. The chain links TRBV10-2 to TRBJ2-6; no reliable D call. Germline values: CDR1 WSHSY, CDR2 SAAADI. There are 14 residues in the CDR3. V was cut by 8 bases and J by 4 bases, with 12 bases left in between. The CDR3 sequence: CASSGLDGANVLTF. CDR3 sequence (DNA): TGCGCCAGCTCTGGTCTAGACGGGGCCAACGTCCTGACTTTC.